This entry lists 5 T cell receptor beta chains sequenced from one sample in a study of cytomegalovirus exposure and HLA in healthy donors (dated by TCRdb to the late 2010s). Library construction relied on the immunoSEQ multiplex PCR assay. For the multiplex PCR, a mixture combining 60 forward primers for TCR Vbeta segments and 13 reverse primers for TCR Jbeta segments was used. This immuneACCESS table, as held by TCRdb, lists in-frame sequences with V and J called but not all clones. Of the missing ones, under half trace to an unresolved V gene in checked studies; the others have no known cause. The sample table contains around 80,000 clones; only one count was recorded for under 65% of them. The ten largest clones add up to about 4.7% of the sample. Sequencing used PBMCs. These receptors all come from a male donor in good health and CMV-seropositive.

The chain uses TRBV7-2 and TRBJ1-1, with D perhaps matching TRBD1 (5 bases). V was clipped by 6 bases and J by 1 base, with 24 bases between them. The CDR3 length is 18 residues. Looked up from germline, CDR1 is SGHTA and CDR2 is FQGNSA. CDR3 in amino acids: CASSPPRRPGVGNTEAFF. The CDR3 nucleotides are TGTGCCAGCAGTCCCCCTCGTCGTCCGGGGGTGGGGAACACTGAAGCTTTCTTT.

The J gene is TRBJ2-7, the V gene TRBV15; D might be TRBD1 (6 bases). V gave up 0 bases and J gave up 7 bases, with 10 bases separating them. This CDR3 has 13 amino acids. Germline CDR1 reads LNHNV; CDR2 reads YYDKDF (reference sequence). CDR3 DNA sequence: TGTGCCACCAGCAGAGAGGGGGCTAGGGAGCAGTACTTC. Encoded protein: CATSREGAREQYF.

The CDR3 here is CARSLVPRHLTGELFF. The CDR3 DNA is TGTGCCAGAAGCTTGGTGCCGCGACATCTCACCGGGGAGCTGTTTTTT. The V call is TRBV5-3, the J call TRBJ2-2; D call uncertain. TRBV5-3 qualifies as an ORF whose function is uncertain. This CDR3 is built from 16 residues. The ends were cut back, 0 bases at V and 4 bases at J, with 13 bases in the middle.

This clone was seen a single time. The V call is TRBV11-3, the J call TRBJ2-7; 8 bases are shared with TRBD2. V was pared by 4 bases and J by 3 bases, with 8 bases of the junction left unmatched. The CDR3 runs to 15 residues. In germline, CDR1 is SGHNT, CDR2 YENEEA. CDR3 in DNA: TGTGCCAGCAGCTACCTTAGCGGGGATGACTACGAGCAGTACTTC. It codes for CASSYLSGDDYEQYF.

As for this clone: No DNA is shown, since the ends of the CDR3 on it are uncertain; the CDR3 is the one TCRdb lists. V usage is TRBV21-1 and J usage is TRBJ2-1; the table's D gene call, TRBD2, was not cross checked with the DNA. TRBV21-1 is flagged as a pseudogene. A total of 18 residues make up the CDR3, ends included. The CDR3 loop is CASSTNPPSWGEGNEQFF.